Listed below are T cell receptor beta chains from one sample, sequenced in a study of blood T cells in healthy people across ages. TCRdb ran MiXCR on the 5' RACE reads and lists one entry per CDR3 protein. The table records around 1,100,000 distinct CDR3 sequences, roughly two fifths of them present only once. Input material: blood. These receptor sequences come from a man younger than 35 in good health. Both conserved end residues are part of each CDR3. Each record gives: D gene, clone size, J gene, V gene, CDR3 protein, CDR3 DNA. A D gene is named only where the DNA matches it firmly. Some rows mark clone size as missing; the rest say once, few, many or name a class of expanded clone.

D gene: .; clone size: .; J gene: TRBJ2-1; V gene: TRBV6-2/TRBV6-3; CDR3 protein: CASSDTGAGHAQFF; CDR3 DNA: TGTGCCAGCAGTGACACTGGGGCGGGCCATGCGCAGTTCTTC
D gene: .; clone size: .; J gene: TRBJ2-2; V gene: TRBV6-2/TRBV6-3; CDR3 protein: CASSYLQEVATGELFF; CDR3 DNA: TGTGCCAGCAGTTACCTCCAGGAGGTGGCAACCGGGGAGCTGTTTTTT
D gene: TRBD1; clone size: many; J gene: TRBJ1-2; V gene: TRBV6-5; CDR3 protein: CAVGQGAVGYTF; CDR3 DNA: TGTGCCGTCGGCCAGGGGGCGGTTGGCTACACCTTC
D gene: .; clone size: .; J gene: TRBJ2-3; V gene: TRBV20-1; CDR3 protein: CSAREGITDTQYF; CDR3 DNA: TGCAGTGCTAGAGAAGGAATCACAGATACGCAGTATTTT
D gene: .; clone size: .; J gene: TRBJ1-3; V gene: TRBV7-2; CDR3 protein: CASSKGGISGNTIYF; CDR3 DNA: TGTGCCAGCAGCAAGGGGGGGATCTCTGGAAACACCATATATTTT
D gene: .; clone size: .; J gene: TRBJ1-4; V gene: TRBV20-1; CDR3 protein: CSAISPRTNEKLFF; CDR3 DNA: TGCAGTGCCATTTCCCCCAGGACTAATGAAAAACTGTTTTTT
D gene: .; clone size: .; J gene: TRBJ1-2; V gene: TRBV20-1; CDR3 protein: CSARDLLRLLDYGYTF; CDR3 DNA: TGCAGTGCTAGAGATCTCCTGCGGCTACTTGACTATGGCTACACCTTC
D gene: .; clone size: many; J gene: TRBJ2-7; V gene: TRBV12-3/TRBV12-4; CDR3 protein: CASSFARLPVVYEQYF; CDR3 DNA: TGTGCCAGCAGTTTCGCCAGGCTGCCTGTGGTCTACGAGCAGTACTTC
D gene: .; clone size: few; J gene: TRBJ2-5; V gene: TRBV6-5; CDR3 protein: CASRLVGDEETQYF; CDR3 DNA: TGTGCCAGCAGACTAGTAGGGGACGAAGAGACCCAGTACTTC
D gene: .; clone size: .; J gene: TRBJ2-7; V gene: TRBV4-1; CDR3 protein: CASSQGIDNEQYF; CDR3 DNA: TGCGCCAGCAGCCAAGGGATCGATAACGAGCAGTACTTC
D gene: .; clone size: .; J gene: TRBJ2-5; V gene: TRBV20-1; CDR3 protein: CSASYPTRETQYF; CDR3 DNA: TGCAGTGCTAGTTATCCCACCAGGGAGACCCAGTACTTC
D gene: TRBD1; clone size: many; J gene: TRBJ2-5; V gene: TRBV2; CDR3 protein: CASSGDSQETQYF; CDR3 DNA: TGTGCCAGCAGTGGGGACAGCCAAGAGACCCAGTACTTC
D gene: .; clone size: .; J gene: TRBJ1-2; V gene: TRBV5-8; CDR3 protein: CASSRGRDLRSNGYTF; CDR3 DNA: TGTGCCAGCAGCCGAGGCCGGGACCTCAGATCAAATGGCTACACCTTC
D gene: .; clone size: .; J gene: TRBJ1-2; V gene: TRBV4-3; CDR3 protein: CASSQDPDTDGYTF; CDR3 DNA: TGCGCCAGCAGCCAAGATCCAGATACTGATGGCTACACCTTC
D gene: .; clone size: few; J gene: TRBJ1-5; V gene: TRBV12-3/TRBV12-4; CDR3 protein: CASSLVSGSNQPQHF; CDR3 DNA: TGTGCCAGCAGTTTAGTTAGCGGTAGCAATCAGCCCCAGCATTTT
D gene: .; clone size: .; J gene: TRBJ2-6; V gene: TRBV6-1; CDR3 protein: CASSEEKGGANVLTF; CDR3 DNA: TGTGCCAGCAGTGAAGAGAAGGGAGGGGCCAACGTCCTGACTTTC
D gene: TRBD1; clone size: few; J gene: TRBJ2-5; V gene: TRBV20-1; CDR3 protein: CSARNLLRQGQETQYF; CDR3 DNA: TGCAGTGCTAGAAACCTCTTAAGACAGGGCCAAGAGACCCAGTACTTC
D gene: TRBD1; clone size: few; J gene: TRBJ1-2; V gene: TRBV20-1; CDR3 protein: CSARDREDYGYTF; CDR3 DNA: TGCAGTGCCAGGGACAGGGAAGACTATGGCTACACCTTC
D gene: .; clone size: few; J gene: TRBJ2-7; V gene: TRBV6-2/TRBV6-3; CDR3 protein: CASSYLPSGYEQYF; CDR3 DNA: TGTGCCAGCAGTTACTTACCCTCCGGATACGAGCAGTACTTC
D gene: .; clone size: many; J gene: TRBJ2-1; V gene: TRBV5-6; CDR3 protein: CASSFLRDTSYNEQFF; CDR3 DNA: TGTGCCAGCAGCTTTTTGCGGGACACTTCCTACAATGAGCAGTTCTTC
D gene: .; clone size: few; J gene: TRBJ2-2; V gene: TRBV27; CDR3 protein: CASSSSYGVNGELFF; CDR3 DNA: TGTGCCAGCAGTTCTTCCTACGGGGTTAACGGGGAGCTGTTTTTT
D gene: .; clone size: .; J gene: TRBJ1-2; V gene: TRBV10-3; CDR3 protein: CAIRGWTGGYTF; CDR3 DNA: TGTGCCATCAGGGGATGGACCGGTGGCTACACCTTC